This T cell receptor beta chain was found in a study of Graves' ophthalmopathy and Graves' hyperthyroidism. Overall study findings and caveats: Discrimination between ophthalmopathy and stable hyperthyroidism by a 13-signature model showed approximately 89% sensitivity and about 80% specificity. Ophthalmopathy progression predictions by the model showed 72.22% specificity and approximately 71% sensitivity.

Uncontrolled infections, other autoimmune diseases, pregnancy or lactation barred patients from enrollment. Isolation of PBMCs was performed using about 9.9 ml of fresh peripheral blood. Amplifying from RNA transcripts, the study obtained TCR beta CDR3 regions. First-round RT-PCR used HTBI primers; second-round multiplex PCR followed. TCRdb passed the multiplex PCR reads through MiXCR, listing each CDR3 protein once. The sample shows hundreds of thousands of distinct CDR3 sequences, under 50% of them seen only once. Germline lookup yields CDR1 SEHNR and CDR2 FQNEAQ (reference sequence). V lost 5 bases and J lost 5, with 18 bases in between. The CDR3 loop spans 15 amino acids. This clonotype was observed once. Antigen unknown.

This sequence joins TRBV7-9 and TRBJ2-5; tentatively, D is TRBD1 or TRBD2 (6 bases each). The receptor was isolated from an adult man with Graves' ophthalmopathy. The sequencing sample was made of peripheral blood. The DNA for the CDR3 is TGTGCCAGCAGCCCGGGGATAGGGGGGCACGAGACCCAGTACTTC. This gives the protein CASSPGIGGHETQYF.